Below are 9 T cell receptor beta chains sequenced from a single sample in a study of T cell changes during pregnancy in multiple sclerosis (dated by TCRdb to the late 2010s). Library preparation used the immunoSEQ multiplex PCR assay. TCRdb took this table from immuneACCESS and kept in-frame rearrangements with V and J called. Such tables lack part of the clones; where checked against another copy, unresolved V genes explain under half of the gap, and the rest is unexplained. The table for this sample lists more than 60,000 clones; roughly 92% of them were counted only once. The ten largest account for under 1.5% of the sample. This specimen was peripheral blood, taken in the second trimester of pregnancy. The receptors derive from a female donor with multiple sclerosis, enrolled in a pregnancy study.

A few counts support this clone. The chain is built from TRBV5-8 and TRBJ2-1; 7 bases are a match to TRBD2. The germline gives CDR1 SGHTS, CDR2 YDEGEE. Trimming removed 4 bases from V and 3 bases from J; junction bases left unmatched: 13. This CDR3 region has 17 residues. The chain's CDR3 is CASSVGFGGSIYNEQFF. The DNA for the CDR3 is TGTGCCAGCAGCGTCGGGTTCGGGGGGTCCATCTACAATGAGCAGTTCTTC.

The chain has TRBV27 and TRBJ2-3, with D uncertain. This CDR3 comprises 15 residues. CDR1 and CDR2 (germline): MNHEY, SMNVEV (reference sequence). The germline V and J ends were trimmed by 1 base and 0 bases, with 8 bases remaining between them. CDR3 amino acids: CASSLYGYSTDTQYF. CDR3 nucleotide sequence: TGTGCCAGCAGTTTATACGGGTATAGCACAGATACGCAGTATTTT.

The J gene is TRBJ1-2, the V gene TRBV19; possible D gene TRBD1, 6 bases. The V end was cut by 10 bases, the J end by 7 bases, with 16 bases between. The CDR3 runs 12 residues. CDR1 is LNHDA and CDR2 is SQIVND in the germline V gene (reference sequence). CDR3 protein: CATSGTSRGYTF. The CDR3 coding sequence is TGTGCCACCTCCGGGACATCCCGTGGCTACACCTTC.

The chain links TRBV7-3 to TRBJ2-1; the match to TRBD2 covers 13 bases. After removal of 8 bases from V and 10 bases from J, the junction contained 14 bases not matched to a gene. Germline V gives CDR1 SGHTA, CDR2 FQGTGA. The CDR3 has 16 amino acids. This chain's CDR3 is CASSPDTSGGAREQFF. CDR3 nucleotide sequence: TGTGCCAGCTCCCCGGACACTAGCGGGGGGGCCAGGGAGCAGTTCTTC.

V and J are TRBV30 and TRBJ1-1, with TRBD1 matching over 7 bases. Germline V gene sequence: CDR1 GTSNPN, CDR2 SVGIG (reference sequence). Trimming at V came to 1 base and at J to 8 bases, leaving 7 bases not matched to a gene. This CDR3 comprises 13 residues. The CDR3 DNA follows: TGTGCCTGGAGTGCCTACAGGGGCTTAGAAGCTTTCTTT. Protein product: CAWSAYRGLEAFF.

The chain is built from TRBV27 and TRBJ2-7; a weak D match, TRBD2 (5 bases). This CDR3 has 13 residues. Germline assignment: CDR1 MNHEY and CDR2 SMNVEV (reference sequence). V lost 3 bases, J lost 3 bases, and 9 bases lay in between. The CDR3 here is CASSFSGFYEQYF. In DNA, the CDR3 is TGTGCCAGCAGTTTCTCGGGGTTCTACGAGCAGTACTTC.

This rearrangement joins TRBV27 to TRBJ2-3; maybe TRBD1 (6 bases). This CDR3 contains 16 residues. The V gene's germline CDR1 is MNHEY and CDR2 SMNVEV (reference sequence). Deletions cut 5 bases from V and 1 base from J, with 16 bases between. CDR3 in amino acids: CASSHSNRAGTDTQYF. In DNA, the CDR3 is TGTGCCAGCAGTCATTCAAACAGGGCTGGCACAGATACGCAGTATTTT.

As DNA, the CDR3 is TGTGCCAGCAGTGCCCGGGACAGGGGGACCAATGTTATGGAGACCCAGTACTTC. Its translation is CASSARDRGTNVMETQYF. The chain is built from TRBV2 and TRBJ2-5, with 11 nucleotides matching TRBD1. Germline CDR1 SNHLY, CDR2 FYNNEI. V was clipped by 4 bases and J by 5 bases; unmatched bases: 15. This CDR3 has 18 amino acids.

The chain has TRBV7-8 and TRBJ1-4; maybe TRBD1 (6 bases). The CDR3 has 14 residues. Trimming removed 5 bases at V and 7 bases at J, with 14 bases between. Germline V gene data show CDR1 as SGHVS and CDR2 as FQNEAQ. CDR3 coding DNA: TGTGCCAGCAGCCTTACAGGGTTGGGTGAAAAACTGTTTTTT. It specifies CASSLTGLGEKLFF.